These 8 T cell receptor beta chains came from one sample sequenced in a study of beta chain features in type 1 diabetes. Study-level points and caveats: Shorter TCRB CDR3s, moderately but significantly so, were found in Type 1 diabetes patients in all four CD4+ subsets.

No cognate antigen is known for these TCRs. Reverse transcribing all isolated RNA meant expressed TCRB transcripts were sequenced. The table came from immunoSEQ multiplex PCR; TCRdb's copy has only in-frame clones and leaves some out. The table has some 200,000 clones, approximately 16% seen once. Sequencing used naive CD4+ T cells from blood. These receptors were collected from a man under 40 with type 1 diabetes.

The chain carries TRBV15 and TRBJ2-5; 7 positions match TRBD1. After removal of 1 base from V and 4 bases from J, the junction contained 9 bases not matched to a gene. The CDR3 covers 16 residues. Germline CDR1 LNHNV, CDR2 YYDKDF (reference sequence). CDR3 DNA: TGTGCCACCAGCAGAGGCGACAGGGAGTTTTTAGAGACCCAGTACTTC. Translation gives CATSRGDREFLETQYF.

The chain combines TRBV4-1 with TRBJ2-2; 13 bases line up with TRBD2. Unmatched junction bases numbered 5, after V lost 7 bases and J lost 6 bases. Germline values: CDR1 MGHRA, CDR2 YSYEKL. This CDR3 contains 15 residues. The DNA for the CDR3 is TGCGCCAGCAACCGACTAGCGGGAGGTTCCGGGGAGCTGTTTTTT. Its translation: CASNRLAGGSGELFF.

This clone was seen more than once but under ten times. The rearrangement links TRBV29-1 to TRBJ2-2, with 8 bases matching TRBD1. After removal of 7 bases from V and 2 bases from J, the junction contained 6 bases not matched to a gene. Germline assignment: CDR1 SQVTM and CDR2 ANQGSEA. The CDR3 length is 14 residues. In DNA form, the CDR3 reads TGCAGCGCCCGACAGGGGCGTAACACCGGGGAGCTGTTTTTT. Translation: CSARQGRNTGELFF.

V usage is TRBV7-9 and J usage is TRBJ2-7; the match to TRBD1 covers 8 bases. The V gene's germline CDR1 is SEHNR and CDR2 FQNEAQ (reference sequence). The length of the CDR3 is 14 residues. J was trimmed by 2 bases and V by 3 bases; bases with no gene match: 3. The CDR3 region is CASSFGTGPYEQYF. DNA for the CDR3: TGTGCCAGCAGCTTCGGGACAGGTCCCTACGAGCAGTACTTC.

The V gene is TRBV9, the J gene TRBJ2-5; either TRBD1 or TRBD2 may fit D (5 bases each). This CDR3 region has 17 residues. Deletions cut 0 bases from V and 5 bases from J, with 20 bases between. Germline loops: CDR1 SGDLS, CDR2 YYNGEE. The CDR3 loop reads CASSVGRMPRGGETQYF. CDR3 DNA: TGTGCCAGCAGCGTAGGACGGATGCCGAGGGGCGGGGAGACCCAGTACTTC.

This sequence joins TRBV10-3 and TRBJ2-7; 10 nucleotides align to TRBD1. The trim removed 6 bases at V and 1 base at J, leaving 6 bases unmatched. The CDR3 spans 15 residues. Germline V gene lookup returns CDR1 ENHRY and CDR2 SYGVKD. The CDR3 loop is CAISVGTGASYEQYF. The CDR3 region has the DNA TGTGCCATCAGCGTCGGGACAGGGGCGTCCTACGAGCAGTACTTC.

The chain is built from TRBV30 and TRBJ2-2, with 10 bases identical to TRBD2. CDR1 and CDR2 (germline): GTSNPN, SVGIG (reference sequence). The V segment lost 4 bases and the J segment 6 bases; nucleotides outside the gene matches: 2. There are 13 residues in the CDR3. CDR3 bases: TGTGCCTGGAACCTAGCGGGAGCCGGGGAGCTGTTTTTT. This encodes CAWNLAGAGELFF. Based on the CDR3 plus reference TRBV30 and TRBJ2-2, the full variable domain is SQTIHQWPATLVQPVGSPLSLECTVEGTSNPNLYWYRQAAGRGLQLLFYSVGIGQISSEVPQNLSASRPQDRQFILSSKKLLLSDSGFYLCAWNLAGAGELFFGEGSRLTVL.

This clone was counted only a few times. CDR3 amino acids: CASSFGARRDHNEQFF. As DNA, the CDR3 is TGTGCCAGCAGCTTCGGAGCCAGAAGGGATCACAATGAGCAGTTCTTC. The V and J genes are TRBV5-4 and TRBJ2-1; no clear D gene. CDR1 SGHNT and CDR2 YYREEE come from the germline V gene (reference sequence). CDR3 length: 16 residues. Trimming pared 2 bases from V and 5 bases from J, leaving 17 bases between.